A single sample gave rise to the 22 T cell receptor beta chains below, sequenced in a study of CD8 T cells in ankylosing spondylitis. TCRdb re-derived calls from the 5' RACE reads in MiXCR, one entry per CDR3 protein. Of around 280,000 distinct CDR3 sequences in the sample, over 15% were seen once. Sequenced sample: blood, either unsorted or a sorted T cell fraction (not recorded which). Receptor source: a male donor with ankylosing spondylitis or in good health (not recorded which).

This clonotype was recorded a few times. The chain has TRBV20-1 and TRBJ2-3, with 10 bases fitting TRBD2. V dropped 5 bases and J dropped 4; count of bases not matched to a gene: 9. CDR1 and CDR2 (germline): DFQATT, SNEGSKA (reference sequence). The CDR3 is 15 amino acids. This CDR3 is CSAPRLAGDPDTQYF. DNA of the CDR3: TGCAGTGCTCCTAGGCTAGCGGGGGATCCAGATACGCAGTATTTT.

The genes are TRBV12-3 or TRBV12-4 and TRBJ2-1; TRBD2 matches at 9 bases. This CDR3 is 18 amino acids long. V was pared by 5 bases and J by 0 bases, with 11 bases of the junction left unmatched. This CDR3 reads CASSPRDGGGVSYNEQFF. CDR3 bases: TGTGCCAGCAGTCCCAGGGACGGCGGGGGGGTCTCCTACAATGAGCAGTTCTTC.

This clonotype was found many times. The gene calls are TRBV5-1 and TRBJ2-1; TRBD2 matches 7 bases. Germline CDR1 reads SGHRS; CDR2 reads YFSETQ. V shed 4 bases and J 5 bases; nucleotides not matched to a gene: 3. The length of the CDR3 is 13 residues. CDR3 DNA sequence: TGCGCCAGCAGCAACCTAGCGGACAATGAGCAGTTCTTC. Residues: CASSNLADNEQFF.

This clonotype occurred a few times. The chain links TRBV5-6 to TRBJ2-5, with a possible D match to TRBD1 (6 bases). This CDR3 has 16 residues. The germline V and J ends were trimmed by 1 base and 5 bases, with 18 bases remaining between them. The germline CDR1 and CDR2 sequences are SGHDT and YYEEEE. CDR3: CASSLIGTNTQETQYF. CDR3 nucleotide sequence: TGTGCCAGCAGCTTGATCGGGACAAATACCCAGGAGACCCAGTACTTC.

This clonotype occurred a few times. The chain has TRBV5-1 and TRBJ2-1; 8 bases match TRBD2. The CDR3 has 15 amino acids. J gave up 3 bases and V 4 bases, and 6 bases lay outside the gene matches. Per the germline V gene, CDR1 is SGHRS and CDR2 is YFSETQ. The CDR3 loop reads CASSPGLALYNEQFF. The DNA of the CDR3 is TGCGCCAGCAGCCCCGGACTAGCTCTCTACAATGAGCAGTTCTTC.

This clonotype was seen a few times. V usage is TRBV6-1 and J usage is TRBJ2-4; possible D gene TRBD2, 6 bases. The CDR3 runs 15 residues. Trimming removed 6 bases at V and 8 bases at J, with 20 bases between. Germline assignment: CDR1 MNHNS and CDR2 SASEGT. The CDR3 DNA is TGTGCCAGCAGCGGAAGGCGGGACTCGGCGGACATTCAGTACTTC. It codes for CASSGRRDSADIQYF.

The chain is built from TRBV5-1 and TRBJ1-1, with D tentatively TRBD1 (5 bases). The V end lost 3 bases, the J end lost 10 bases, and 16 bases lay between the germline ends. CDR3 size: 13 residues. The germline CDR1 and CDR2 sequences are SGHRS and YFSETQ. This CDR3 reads CASSSSGSRGAFF. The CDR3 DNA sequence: TGCGCCAGCAGCTCCTCCGGGTCAAGGGGAGCTTTCTTT. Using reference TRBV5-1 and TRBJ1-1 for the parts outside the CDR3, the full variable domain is KAGVTQTPRYLIKTRGQQVTLSCSPISGHRSVSWYQQTPGQGLQFLFEYFSETQRNKGNFPGRFSGRQFSNSRSEMNVSTLELGDSALYLCASSSSGSRGAFFGQGTRLTVV.

The CDR3 DNA reads TGTGCCAGCACCACTCTAACGGGGCCCTTTGGGACAGATACGCAGTATTTT. This sequence encodes CASTTLTGPFGTDTQYF. The V and J genes are TRBV12-3 or TRBV12-4 and TRBJ2-3; D may match TRBD1 or TRBD2 (5 bases each). The ends were cut back, 7 bases at V and 3 bases at J, with 23 bases in the middle. CDR3 length: 17 amino acids.

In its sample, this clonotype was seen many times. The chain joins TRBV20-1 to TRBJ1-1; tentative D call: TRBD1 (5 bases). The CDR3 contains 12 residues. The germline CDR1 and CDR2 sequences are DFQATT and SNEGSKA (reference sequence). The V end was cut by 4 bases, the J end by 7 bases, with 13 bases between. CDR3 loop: CSAIREFVEAFF. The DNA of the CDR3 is TGCAGTGCTATCAGGGAATTTGTTGAAGCTTTCTTT.

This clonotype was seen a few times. The DNA for the CDR3 is TGTGCCAGCAGTGAAGCGCGTATGACAGTAGCCAAAAACATTCAGTACTTC. This sequence encodes CASSEARMTVAKNIQYF. This chain links TRBV2 with TRBJ2-4; D perhaps matches TRBD1 (5 bases). The V and J ends lost 0 bases and 0 bases respectively, with 12 bases between them. This CDR3 spans 17 amino acids. The germline CDR1 and CDR2 sequences are SNHLY and FYNNEI.

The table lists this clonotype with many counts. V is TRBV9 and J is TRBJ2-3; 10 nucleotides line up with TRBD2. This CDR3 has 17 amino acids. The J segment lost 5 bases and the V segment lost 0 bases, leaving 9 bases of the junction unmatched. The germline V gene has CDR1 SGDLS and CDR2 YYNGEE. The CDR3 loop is CASSVVGAGGQRDTQYF. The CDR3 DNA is TGTGCCAGCAGCGTAGTAGGAGCGGGGGGGCAGAGAGATACGCAGTATTTT.

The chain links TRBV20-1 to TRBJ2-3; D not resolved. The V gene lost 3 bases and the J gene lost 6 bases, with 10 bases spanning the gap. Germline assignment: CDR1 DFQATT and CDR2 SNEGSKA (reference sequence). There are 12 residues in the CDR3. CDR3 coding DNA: TGCAGTGCTAGGGTACTTGGGGATACGCAGTATTTT. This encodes CSARVLGDTQYF.

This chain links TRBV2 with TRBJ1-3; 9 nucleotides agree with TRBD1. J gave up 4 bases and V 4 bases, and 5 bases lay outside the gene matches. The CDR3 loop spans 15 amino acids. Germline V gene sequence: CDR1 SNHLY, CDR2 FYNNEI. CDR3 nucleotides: TGTGCCAGCAGTGGGGACAGGGCGGCGGGAAACACCATATATTTT. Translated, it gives CASSGDRAAGNTIYF.

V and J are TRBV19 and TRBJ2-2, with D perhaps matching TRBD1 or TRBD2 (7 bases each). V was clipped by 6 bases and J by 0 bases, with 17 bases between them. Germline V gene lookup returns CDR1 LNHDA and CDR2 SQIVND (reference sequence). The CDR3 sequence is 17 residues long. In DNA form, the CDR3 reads TGTGCCAGTAGGGTAAATGCAGGGGGGGCGAACACCGGGGAGCTGTTTTTT. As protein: CASRVNAGGANTGELFF.

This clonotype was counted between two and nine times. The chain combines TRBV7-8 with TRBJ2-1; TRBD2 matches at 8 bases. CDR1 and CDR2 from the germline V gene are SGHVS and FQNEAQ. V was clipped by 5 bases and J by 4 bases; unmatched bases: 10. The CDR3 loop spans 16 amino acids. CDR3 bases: TGTGCCAGCAGCCCCCAGGTTCTAGCGGGTTACAATGAGCAGTTCTTC. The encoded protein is CASSPQVLAGYNEQFF.

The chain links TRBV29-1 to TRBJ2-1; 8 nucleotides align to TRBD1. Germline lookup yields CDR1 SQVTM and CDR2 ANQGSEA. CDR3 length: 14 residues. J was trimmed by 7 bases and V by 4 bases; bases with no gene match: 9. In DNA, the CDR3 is TGCAGCGTTGCCCTCTTGGACAGGGCTAATGAGCAGTTCTTC. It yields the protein CSVALLDRANEQFF.

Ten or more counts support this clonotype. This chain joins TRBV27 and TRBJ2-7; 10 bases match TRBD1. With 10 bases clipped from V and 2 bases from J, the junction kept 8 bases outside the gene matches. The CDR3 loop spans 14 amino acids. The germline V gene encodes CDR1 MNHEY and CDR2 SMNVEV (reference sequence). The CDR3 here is CAKMDRGFPYEQYV. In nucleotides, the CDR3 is TGTGCCAAGATGGACAGGGGGTTCCCCTACGAGCAGTACGTC.

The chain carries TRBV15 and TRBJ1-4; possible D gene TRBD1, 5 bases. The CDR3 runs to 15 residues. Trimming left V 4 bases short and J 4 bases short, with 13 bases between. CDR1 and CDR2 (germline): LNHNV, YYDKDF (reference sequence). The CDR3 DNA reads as TGTGCCACCAGCACTGGCCGGGACGTTAATGAAAAACTGTTTTTT. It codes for CATSTGRDVNEKLFF.

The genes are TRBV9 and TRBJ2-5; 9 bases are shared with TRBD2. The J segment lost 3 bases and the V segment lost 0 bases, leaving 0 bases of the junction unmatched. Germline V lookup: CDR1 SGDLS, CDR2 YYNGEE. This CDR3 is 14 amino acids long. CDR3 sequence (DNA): TGTGCCAGCAGCGTAGGCGGGAGGGAAGAGACCCAGTACTTC. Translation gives CASSVGGREETQYF.

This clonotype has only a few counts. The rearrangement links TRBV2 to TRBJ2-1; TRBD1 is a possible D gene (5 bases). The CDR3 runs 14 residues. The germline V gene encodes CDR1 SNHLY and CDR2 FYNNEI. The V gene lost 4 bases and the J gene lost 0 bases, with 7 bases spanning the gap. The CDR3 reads CASSGQISYNEQFF. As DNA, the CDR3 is TGTGCCAGCAGTGGACAGATCTCCTACAATGAGCAGTTCTTC.

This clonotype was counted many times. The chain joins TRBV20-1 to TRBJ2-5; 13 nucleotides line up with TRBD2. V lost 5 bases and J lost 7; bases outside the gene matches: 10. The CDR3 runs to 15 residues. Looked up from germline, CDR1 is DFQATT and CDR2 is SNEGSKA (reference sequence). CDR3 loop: CSAARTSGSARTQYF. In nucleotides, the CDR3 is TGCAGTGCTGCCCGGACTAGCGGGAGCGCTCGGACCCAGTACTTC.

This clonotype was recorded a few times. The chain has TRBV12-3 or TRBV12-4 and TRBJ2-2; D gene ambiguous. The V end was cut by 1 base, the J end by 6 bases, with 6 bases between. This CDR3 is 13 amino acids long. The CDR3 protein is CASSLVVAGELFF. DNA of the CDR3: TGTGCCAGCAGTTTAGTGGTGGCCGGGGAGCTGTTTTTT.